The present T cell receptor (beta chain) was sequenced within a study of T cells in Graves' hyperthyroidism and ophthalmopathy. The CDR3 is 17 residues long. Germline CDR1 and CDR2: DFQATT and SNEGSKA (reference sequence). The trim removed 1 base at V and 7 bases at J, leaving 15 bases unmatched. This clonotype appeared many times. Its antigen is not known. The source material, RNA transcripts, was used to amplify TCR beta CDR3 regions. An initial round of RT-PCR targeting the TCR CDR3 relied on the HTBI primer set. TCRdb re-analysed the multiplex PCR reads in MiXCR, keeping a single row per CDR3 protein. The sample yields more than 150,000 distinct CDR3 sequences, 15% to 20% seen once. General study results and limits: Most thyroid clonotypes expanded above 0.001 appeared in blood too.

Material: blood. The V call is TRBV20-1, the J call TRBJ1-4; 7 bases map to TRBD1. This TCR derives from a woman aged 45-59 years with Graves' hyperthyroidism. CDR3 in amino acids: CSARGSSRTGSGEKLFF. For the CDR3, the DNA is TGCAGTGCTAGAGGCTCTAGCCGGACAGGCTCTGGTGAAAAACTGTTTTTT.